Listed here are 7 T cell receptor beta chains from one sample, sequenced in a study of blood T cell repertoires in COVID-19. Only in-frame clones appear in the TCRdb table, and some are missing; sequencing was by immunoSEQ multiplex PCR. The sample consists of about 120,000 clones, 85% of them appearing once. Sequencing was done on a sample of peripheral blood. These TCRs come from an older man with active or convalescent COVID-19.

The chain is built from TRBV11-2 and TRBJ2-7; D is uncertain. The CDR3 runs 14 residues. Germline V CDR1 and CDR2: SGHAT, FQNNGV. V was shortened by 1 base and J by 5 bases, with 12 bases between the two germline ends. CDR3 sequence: CASSLGGLANEQYF. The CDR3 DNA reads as TGTGCCAGCAGCTTAGGAGGTCTTGCAAACGAGCAGTACTTC.

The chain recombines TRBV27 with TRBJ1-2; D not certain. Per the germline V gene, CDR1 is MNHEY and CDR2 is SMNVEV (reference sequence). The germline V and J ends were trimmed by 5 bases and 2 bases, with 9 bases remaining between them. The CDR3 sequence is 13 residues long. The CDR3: CASSTGGNYGYTF. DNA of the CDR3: TGTGCCAGCAGTACCGGAGGGAACTATGGCTACACCTTC.

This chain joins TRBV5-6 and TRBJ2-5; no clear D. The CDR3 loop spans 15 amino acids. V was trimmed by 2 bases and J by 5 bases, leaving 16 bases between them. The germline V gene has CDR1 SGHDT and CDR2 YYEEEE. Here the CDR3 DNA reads TGTGCCAGCAGCTTTCCAACCGCGGTGCTTGAGACCCAGTACTTC. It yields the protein CASSFPTAVLETQYF.

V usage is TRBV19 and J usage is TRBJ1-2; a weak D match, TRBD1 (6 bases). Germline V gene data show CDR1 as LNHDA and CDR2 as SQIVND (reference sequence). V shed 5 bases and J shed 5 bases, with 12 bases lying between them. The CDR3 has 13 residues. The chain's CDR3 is CASSRRTEYGYTF. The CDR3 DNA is TGTGCCAGTAGTCGACGGACAGAGTATGGCTACACCTTC.

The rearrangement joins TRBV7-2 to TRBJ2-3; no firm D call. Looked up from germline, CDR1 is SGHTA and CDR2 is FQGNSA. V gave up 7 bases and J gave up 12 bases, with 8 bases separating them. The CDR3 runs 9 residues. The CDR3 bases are TGTGCCAGCAATTTTAGCCAGTATTTT. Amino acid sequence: CASNFSQYF.

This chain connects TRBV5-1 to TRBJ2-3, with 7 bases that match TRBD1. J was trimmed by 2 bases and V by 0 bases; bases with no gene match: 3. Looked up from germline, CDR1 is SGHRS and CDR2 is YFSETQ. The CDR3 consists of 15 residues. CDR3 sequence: CASSLEKGATDTQYF. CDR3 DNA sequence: TGCGCCAGCAGCTTGGAAAAGGGGGCCACAGATACGCAGTATTTT.

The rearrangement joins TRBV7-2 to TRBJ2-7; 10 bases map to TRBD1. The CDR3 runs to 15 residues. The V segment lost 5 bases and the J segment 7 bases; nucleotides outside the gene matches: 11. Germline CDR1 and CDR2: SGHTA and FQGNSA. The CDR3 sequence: CASSGRTGGYGEQYF. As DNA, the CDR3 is TGTGCCAGCAGCGGCCGGACAGGGGGTTATGGGGAGCAGTACTTC.